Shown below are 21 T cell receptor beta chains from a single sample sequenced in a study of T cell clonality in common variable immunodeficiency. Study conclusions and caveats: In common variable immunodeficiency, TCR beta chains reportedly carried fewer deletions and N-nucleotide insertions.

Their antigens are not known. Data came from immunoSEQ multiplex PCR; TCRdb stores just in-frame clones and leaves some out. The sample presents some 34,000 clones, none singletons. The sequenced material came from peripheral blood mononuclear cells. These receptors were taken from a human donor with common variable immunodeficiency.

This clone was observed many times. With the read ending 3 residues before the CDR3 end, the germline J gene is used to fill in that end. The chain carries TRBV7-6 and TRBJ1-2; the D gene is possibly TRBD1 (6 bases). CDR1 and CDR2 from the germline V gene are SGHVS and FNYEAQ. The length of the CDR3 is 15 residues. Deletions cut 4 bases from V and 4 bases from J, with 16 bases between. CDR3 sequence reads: CASSSRTELGYGYTF. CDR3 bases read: TGTGCCAGCAGCTCCCGGACAGAATTAGGCTATGGC.

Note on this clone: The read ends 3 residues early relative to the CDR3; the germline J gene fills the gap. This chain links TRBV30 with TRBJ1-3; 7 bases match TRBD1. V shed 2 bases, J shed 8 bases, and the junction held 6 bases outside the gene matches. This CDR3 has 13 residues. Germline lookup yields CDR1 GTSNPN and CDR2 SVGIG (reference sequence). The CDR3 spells CAWSPDRVDTIYF. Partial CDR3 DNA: TGTGCCTGGAGTCCCGACAGGGTGGACACC. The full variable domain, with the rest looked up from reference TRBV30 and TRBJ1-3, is SQTIHQWPATLVQPVGSPLSLECTVEGTSNPNLYWYRQAAGRGLQLLFYSVGIGQISSEVPQNLSASRPQDRQFILSSKKLLLSDSGFYLCAWSPDRVDTIYFGEGSWLTVV.

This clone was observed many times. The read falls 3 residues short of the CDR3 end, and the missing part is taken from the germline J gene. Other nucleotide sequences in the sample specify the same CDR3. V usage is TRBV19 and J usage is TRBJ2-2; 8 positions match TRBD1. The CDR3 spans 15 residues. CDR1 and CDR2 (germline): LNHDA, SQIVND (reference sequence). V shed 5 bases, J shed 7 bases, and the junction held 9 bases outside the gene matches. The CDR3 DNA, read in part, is TGTGCCAGTAGTCCGACAGGGGTAGTAGGCGGGGAG. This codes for CASSPTGVVGGE. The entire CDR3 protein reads CASSPTGVVGGELFF.

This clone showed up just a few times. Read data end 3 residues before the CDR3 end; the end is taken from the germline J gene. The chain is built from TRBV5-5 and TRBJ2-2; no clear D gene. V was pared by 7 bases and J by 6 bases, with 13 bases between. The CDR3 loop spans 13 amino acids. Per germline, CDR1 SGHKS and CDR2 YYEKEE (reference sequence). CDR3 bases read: TGTGCCAGCGCCAAGAATACTGCCGGGGAG. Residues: CASAKNTAGE. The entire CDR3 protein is CASAKNTAGELFF.

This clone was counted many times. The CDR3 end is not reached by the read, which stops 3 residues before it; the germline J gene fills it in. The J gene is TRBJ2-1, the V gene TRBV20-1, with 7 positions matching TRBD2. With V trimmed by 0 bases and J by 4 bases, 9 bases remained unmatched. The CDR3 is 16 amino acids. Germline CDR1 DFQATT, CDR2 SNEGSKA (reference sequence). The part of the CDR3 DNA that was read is TGCAGTGCTAGAGATGATATGGCTAGCGGATACAATGAG. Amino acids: CSARDDMASGYNE. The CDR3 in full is CSARDDMASGYNEQFF.

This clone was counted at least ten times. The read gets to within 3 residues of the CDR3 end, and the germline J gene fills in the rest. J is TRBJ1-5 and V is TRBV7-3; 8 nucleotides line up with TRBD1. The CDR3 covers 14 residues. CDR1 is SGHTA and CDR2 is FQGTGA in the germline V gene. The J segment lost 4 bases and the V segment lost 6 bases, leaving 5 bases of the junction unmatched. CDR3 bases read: TGTGCCAGCAGACCAGGGGGCGAGAATCAGCCC. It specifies CASRPGGENQP. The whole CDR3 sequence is CASRPGGENQPQHF. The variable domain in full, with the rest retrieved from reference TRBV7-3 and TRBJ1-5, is GAGVSQTPSNKVTEKGKYVELRCDPISGHTALYWYRQSLGQGPEFLIYFQGTGAADDSGLPNDRFFAVRPEGSVSTLKIQRTERGDSAVYLCASRPGGENQPQHFGDGTRLSIL.

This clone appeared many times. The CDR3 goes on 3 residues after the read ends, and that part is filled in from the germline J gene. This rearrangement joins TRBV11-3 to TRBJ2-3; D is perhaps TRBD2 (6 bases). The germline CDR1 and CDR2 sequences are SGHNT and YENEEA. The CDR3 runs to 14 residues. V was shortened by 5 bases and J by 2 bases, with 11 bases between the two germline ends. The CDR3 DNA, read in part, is TGTGCCAGCAGCCTGGGGGGAAACACAGATACG. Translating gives CASSLGGNTDT. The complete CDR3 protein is CASSLGGNTDTQYF.

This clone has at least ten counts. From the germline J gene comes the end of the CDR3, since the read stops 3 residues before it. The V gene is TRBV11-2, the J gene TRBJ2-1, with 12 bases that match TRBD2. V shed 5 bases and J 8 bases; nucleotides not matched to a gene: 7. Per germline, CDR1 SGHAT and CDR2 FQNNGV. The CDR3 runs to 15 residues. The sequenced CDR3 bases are TGTGCCAGCAGCCCTGCACTAGCGGGAGGCTATGAG. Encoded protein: CASSPALAGGYE. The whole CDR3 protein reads CASSPALAGGYEQFF. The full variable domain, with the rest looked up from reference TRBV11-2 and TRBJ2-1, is EAGVAQSPRYKIIEKRQSVAFWCNPISGHATLYWYQQILGQGPKLLIQFQNNGVVDDSQLPKDRFSAERLKGVDSTLKIQPAKLEDSAVYLCASSPALAGGYEQFFGPGTRLTVL.

The CDR3: CASSDAGQIYEQYF. The part of the CDR3 DNA that was read is TGTGCCAGCAGCGACGCGGGACAGATCTACGAG. The chain recombines TRBV11-2 with TRBJ2-7; tentative D call: TRBD1 (7 bases). The read falls 3 residues short of the CDR3 end, and the missing part is taken from the germline J gene. Trimming removed 5 bases from V and 3 bases from J, with 14 bases in between. The length of the CDR3 is 14 residues. Germline lookup yields CDR1 SGHAT and CDR2 FQNNGV. Full variable domain (missing parts from reference TRBV11-2 and TRBJ2-7): EAGVAQSPRYKIIEKRQSVAFWCNPISGHATLYWYQQILGQGPKLLIQFQNNGVVDDSQLPKDRFSAERLKGVDSTLKIQPAKLEDSAVYLCASSDAGQIYEQYFGPGTRLTVT.

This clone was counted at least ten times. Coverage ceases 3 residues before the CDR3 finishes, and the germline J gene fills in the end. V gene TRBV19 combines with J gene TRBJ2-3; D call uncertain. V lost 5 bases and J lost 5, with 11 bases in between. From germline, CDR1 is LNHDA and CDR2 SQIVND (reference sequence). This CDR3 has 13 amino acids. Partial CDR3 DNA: TGTGCCAGTAGTGGCTTTTCGGGAGATACG. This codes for CASSGFSGDT. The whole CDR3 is CASSGFSGDTQYF.

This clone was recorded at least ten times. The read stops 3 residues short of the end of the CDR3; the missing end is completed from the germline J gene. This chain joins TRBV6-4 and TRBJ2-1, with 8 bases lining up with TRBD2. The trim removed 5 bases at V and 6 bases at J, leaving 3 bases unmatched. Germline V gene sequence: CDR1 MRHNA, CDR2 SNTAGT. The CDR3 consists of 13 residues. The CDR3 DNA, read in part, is TGTGCCAGCAGTATTAGCGGGATCAATGAG. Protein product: CASSISGINE. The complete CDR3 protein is CASSISGINEQFF.

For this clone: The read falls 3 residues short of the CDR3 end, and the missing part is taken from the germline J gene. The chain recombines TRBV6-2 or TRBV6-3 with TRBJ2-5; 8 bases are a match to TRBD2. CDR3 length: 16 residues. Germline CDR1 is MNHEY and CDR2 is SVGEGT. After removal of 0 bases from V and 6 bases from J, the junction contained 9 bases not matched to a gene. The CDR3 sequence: CASSYSGASGRQTQYF. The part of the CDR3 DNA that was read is TGTGCCAGCAGTTACTCGGGGGCTAGCGGGCGTCAGACC.

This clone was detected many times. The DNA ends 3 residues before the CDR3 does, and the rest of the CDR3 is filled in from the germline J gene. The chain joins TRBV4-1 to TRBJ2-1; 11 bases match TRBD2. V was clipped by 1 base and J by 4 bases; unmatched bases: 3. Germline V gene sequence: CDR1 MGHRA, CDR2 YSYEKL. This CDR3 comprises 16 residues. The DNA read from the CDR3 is TGCGCCAGCAGCCAAGCACTAGCGGGAGCGTACAATGAG. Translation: CASSQALAGAYNE. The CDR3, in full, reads CASSQALAGAYNEQFF.

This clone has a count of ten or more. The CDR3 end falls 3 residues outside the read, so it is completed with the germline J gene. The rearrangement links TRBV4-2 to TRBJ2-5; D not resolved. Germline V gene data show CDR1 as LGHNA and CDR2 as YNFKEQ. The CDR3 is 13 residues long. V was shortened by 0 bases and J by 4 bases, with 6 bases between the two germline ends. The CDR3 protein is CASSQEQSETQYF. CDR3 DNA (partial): TGTGCCAGCAGCCAAGAACAGTCAGAGACC.

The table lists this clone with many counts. CDR3 DNA (partial): TGCAGTGCTGTTGTATCAGGCTACGAG. Its translation: CSAVVSGYE. The CDR3 in full is CSAVVSGYEQYF. The chain carries TRBV20-1 and TRBJ2-7; D is unclear. With the read ending 3 residues before the CDR3 end, the germline J gene is used to fill in that end. The germline CDR1 and CDR2 sequences are DFQATT and SNEGSKA (reference sequence). The CDR3 runs 12 residues. V was trimmed by 5 bases and J by 3 bases, leaving 11 bases between them.

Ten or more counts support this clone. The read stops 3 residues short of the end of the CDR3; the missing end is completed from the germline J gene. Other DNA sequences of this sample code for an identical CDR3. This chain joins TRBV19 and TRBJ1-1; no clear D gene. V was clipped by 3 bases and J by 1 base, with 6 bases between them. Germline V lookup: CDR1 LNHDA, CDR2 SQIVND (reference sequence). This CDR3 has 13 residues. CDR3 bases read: TGTGCCAGTAGTATCTGGGCGAACACTGAA. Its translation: CASSIWANTE. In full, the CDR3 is CASSIWANTEAFF.

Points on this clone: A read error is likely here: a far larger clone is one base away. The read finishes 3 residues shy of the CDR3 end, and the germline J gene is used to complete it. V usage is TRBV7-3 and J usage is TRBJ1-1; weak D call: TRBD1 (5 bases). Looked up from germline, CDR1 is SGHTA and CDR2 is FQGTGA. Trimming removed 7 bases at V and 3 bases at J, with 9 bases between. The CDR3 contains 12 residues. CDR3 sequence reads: CASTRGDTEAFF. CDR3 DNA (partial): TGTGCCAGCACCCGGGGGGACACTGAA. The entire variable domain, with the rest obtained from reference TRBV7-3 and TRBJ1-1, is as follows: GAGVSQTPSNKVTEKGKYVELRCDPISGHTALYWYRQSLGQGPEFLIYFQGTGAADDSGLPNDRFFAVRPEGSVSTLKIQRTERGDSAVYLCASTRGDTEAFFGQGTRLTVV.

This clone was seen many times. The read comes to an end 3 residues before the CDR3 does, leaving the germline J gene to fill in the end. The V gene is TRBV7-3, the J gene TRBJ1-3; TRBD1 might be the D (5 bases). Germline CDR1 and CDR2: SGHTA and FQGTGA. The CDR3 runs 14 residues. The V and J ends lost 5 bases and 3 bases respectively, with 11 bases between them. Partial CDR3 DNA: TGTGCCAGCAGCCTAGGGGTGGGTGGAAACACC. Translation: CASSLGVGGNT. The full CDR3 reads CASSLGVGGNTIYF. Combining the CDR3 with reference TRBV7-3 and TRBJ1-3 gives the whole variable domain GAGVSQTPSNKVTEKGKYVELRCDPISGHTALYWYRQSLGQGPEFLIYFQGTGAADDSGLPNDRFFAVRPEGSVSTLKIQRTERGDSAVYLCASSLGVGGNTIYFGEGSWLTVV.

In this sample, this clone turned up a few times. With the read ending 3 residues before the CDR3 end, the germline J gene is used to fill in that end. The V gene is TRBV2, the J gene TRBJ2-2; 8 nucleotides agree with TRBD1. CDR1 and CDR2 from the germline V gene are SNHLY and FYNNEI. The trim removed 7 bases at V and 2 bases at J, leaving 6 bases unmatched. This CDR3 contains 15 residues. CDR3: CASKTGVLNTGELFF. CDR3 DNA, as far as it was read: TGTGCCAGCAAGACAGGGGTCCTCAACACCGGGGAG.

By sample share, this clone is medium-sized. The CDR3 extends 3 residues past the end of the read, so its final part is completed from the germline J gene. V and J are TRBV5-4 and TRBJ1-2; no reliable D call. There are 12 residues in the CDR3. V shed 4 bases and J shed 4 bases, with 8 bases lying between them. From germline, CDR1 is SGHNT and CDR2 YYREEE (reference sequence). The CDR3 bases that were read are TGTGCCAGCAGCCTTGAAGGCTATGGC. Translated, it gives CASSLEGYG. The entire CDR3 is CASSLEGYGYTF.

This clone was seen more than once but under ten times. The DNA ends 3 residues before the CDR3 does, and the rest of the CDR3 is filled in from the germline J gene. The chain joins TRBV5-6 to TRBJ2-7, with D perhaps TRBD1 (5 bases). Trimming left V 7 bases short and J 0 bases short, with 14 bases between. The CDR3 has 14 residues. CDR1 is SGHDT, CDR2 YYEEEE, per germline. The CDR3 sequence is CASSRRGSSYEQYF. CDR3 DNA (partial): TGTGCCAGCTCCCGAAGGGGTAGCTCCTACGAG. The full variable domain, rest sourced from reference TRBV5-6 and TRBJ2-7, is DAGVTQSPTHLIKTRGQQVTLRCSPKSGHDTVSWYQQALGQGPQFIFQYYEEEERQRGNFPDRFSGHQFPNYSSELNVNALLLGDSALYLCASSRRGSSYEQYFGPGTRLTVT.